This TCR beta chain was profiled in a study of blood T cell repertoires in COVID-19. Germline assignment: CDR1 SGHNT and CDR2 YYREEE (reference sequence). V was clipped by 4 bases and J by 0 bases; unmatched bases: 8. CDR3 length: 18 amino acids. This clone was detected a few times. The assay was immunoSEQ multiplex PCR, and TCRdb's table has in-frame clones only and misses some. Among some 190,000 clones listed, approximately 82% were seen once. The chain links TRBV5-4 to TRBJ1-4; 11 positions agree with TRBD1. The receptor's source is a woman older than 75 with active or convalescent COVID-19. The sample comprised peripheral blood. The CDR3 region is CASSTRTGGVATNEKLFF. The CDR3 nucleotides read TGTGCCAGCAGCACCCGGACAGGGGGCGTTGCAACTAATGAAAAACTGTTTTTT.